The sequence of this TCR beta chain was determined in a study of CD8 T cells in Susac syndrome. V was trimmed by 2 bases and J by 9 bases, leaving 17 bases between them. The CDR3 length is 15 residues. The germline V gene has CDR1 KGHSH and CDR2 LQKENI. With random hexamers, reverse transcription was performed on about 0.45 to 1 ug of RNA. Amplification of TCR beta CDR3 spanned 54 Vbeta and 13 Jbeta via immunoSEQ multiplex PCR. TCRdb redid the calling of the immunoSEQ multiplex PCR reads with MiXCR, one entry per CDR3 protein. Found here are some 110,000 distinct CDR3 sequences, 90% to 95% of them singletons; the top ten hold about 0.087%. CD8+ and CD4+ T cells from blood underwent TCR beta sequencing. Control patients had untreated stable or active relapsing-remitting multiple sclerosis by revised McDonald criteria.

V gene TRBV18 combines with J gene TRBJ2-4; maybe TRBD1 (5 bases). This receptor was obtained from a human donor with multiple sclerosis. The sample consisted of CD4+ T cells from PBMCs. The CDR3 sequence is CASSPYPVRDIIQYF. The CDR3 bases are TGTGCCAGCTCACCATATCCGGTCAGGGATATCATTCAGTACTTC.